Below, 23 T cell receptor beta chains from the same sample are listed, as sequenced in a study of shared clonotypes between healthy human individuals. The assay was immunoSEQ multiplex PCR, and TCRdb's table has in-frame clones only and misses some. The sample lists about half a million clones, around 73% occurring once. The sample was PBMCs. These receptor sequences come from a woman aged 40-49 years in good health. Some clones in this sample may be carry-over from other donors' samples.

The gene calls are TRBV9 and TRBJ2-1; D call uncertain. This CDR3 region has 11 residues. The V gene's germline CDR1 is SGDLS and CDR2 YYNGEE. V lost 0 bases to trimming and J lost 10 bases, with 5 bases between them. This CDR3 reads CASSVAVEQFF. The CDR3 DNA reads TGTGCCAGCAGCGTAGCTGTCGAGCAGTTCTTC.

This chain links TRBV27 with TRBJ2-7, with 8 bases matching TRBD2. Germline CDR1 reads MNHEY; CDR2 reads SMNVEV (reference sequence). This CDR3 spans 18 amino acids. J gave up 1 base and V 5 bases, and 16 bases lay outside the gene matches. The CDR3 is CASSPRRRGLDPSYEQYF. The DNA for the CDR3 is TGTGCCAGCAGTCCCCGACGTAGGGGACTAGACCCGTCCTACGAGCAGTACTTC.

The CDR3 loop reads CASSLVPGRDSNQPQHF. CDR3 nucleotide sequence: TGTGCCAGCAGCTTAGTCCCAGGCAGGGATAGCAATCAGCCCCAGCATTTT. The chain joins TRBV7-9 to TRBJ1-5; possible D gene TRBD1, 5 bases. Germline CDR1 reads SEHNR; CDR2 reads FQNEAQ (reference sequence). Trimming took 1 base from V and 0 from J, leaving 13 bases between them. The CDR3 consists of 17 residues.

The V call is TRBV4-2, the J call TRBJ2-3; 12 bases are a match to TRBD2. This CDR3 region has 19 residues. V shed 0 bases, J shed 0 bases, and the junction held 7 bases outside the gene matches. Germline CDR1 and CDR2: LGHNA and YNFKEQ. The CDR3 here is CASSQDVLAGGVSTDTQYF. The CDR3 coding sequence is TGTGCCAGCAGCCAAGATGTTCTAGCGGGAGGGGTTAGCACAGATACGCAGTATTTT.

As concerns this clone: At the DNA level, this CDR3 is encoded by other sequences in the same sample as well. In nucleotides, the CDR3 is TGTGCCAGCAGCTTAGATCGTGGGGGGGATACGCAGTATTTT. This sequence encodes CASSLDRGGDTQYF. The chain carries TRBV11-2 and TRBJ2-3, with a weak D call TRBD2 (6 bases). Germline V lookup: CDR1 SGHAT, CDR2 FQNNGV. The germline V and J ends were trimmed by 0 bases and 6 bases, with 10 bases remaining between them. The CDR3 has 14 residues. The full variable domain, in which reference TRBV11-2 and TRBJ2-3 provide the parts outside the CDR3, is EAGVAQSPRYKIIEKRQSVAFWCNPISGHATLYWYQQILGQGPKLLIQFQNNGVVDDSQLPKDRFSAERLKGVDSTLKIQPAKLEDSAVYLCASSLDRGGDTQYFGPGTRLTVL.

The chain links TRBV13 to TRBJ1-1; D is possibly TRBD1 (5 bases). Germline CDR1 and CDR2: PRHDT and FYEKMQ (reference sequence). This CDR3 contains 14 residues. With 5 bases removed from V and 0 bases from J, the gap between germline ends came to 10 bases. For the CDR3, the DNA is TGTGCCAGCAGCCGGGGGTCCATGAACACTGAAGCTTTCTTT. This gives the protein CASSRGSMNTEAFF. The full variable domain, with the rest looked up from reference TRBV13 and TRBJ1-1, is AAGVIQSPRHLIKEKRETATLKCYPIPRHDTVYWYQQGPGQDPQFLISFYEKMQSDKGSIPDRFSAQQFSDYHSELNMSSLELGDSALYFCASSRGSMNTEAFFGQGTRLTVV.

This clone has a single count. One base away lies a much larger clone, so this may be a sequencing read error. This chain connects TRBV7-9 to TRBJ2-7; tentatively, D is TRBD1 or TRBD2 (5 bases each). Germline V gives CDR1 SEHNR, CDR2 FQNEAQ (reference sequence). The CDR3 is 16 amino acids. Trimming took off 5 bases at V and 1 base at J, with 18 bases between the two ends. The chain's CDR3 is CASSAHRGSPSYEQYF. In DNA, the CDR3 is TGTGCCAGCAGCGCCCACCGGGGCAGTCCATCCTACGAGCAGTACTTC.

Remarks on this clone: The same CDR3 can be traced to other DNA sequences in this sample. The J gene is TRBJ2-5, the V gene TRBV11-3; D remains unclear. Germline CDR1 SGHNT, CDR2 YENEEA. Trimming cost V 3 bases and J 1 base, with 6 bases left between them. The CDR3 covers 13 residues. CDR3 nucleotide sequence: TGTGCCAGCAGCTTTGGACCCCAAGAGACCCAGTACTTC. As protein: CASSFGPQETQYF.

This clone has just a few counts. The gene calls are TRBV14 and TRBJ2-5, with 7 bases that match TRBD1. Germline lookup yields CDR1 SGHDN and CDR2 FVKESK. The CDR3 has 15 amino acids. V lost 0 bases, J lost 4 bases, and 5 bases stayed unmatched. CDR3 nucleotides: TGTGCCAGCAGCCAAGACTGGAGACAGGGAGAGACCCAGTACTTC. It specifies CASSQDWRQGETQYF. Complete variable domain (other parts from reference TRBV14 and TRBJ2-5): EAGVTQFPSHSVIEKGQTVTLRCDPISGHDNLYWYRRVMGKEIKFLLHFVKESKQDESGMPNNRFLAERTGGTYSTLKVQPAELEDSGVYFCASSQDWRQGETQYFGPGTRLLVL.

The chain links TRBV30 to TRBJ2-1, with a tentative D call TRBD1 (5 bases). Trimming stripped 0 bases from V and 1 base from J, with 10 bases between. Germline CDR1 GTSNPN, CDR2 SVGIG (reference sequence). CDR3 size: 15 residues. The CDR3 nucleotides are TGTGCCTGGAGTGTACAAGGGGTATCCTACAATGAGCAGTTCTTC. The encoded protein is CAWSVQGVSYNEQFF.

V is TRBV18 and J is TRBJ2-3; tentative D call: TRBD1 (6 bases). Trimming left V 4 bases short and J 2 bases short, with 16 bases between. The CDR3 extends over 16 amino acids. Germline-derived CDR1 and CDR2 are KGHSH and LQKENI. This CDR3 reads CASSQESRGDTDTQYF. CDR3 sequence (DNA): TGTGCCAGCTCACAAGAAAGCAGGGGCGACACAGATACGCAGTATTTT.

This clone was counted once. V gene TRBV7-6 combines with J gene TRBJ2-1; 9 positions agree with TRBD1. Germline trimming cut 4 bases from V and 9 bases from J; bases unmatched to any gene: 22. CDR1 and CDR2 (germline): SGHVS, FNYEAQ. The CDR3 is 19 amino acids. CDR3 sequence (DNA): TGTGCCAGCAGCTCCCTGGCGGGGGTTGCGGGACAGGGTTATGGTGAGCAGTTCTTC. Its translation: CASSSLAGVAGQGYGEQFF.

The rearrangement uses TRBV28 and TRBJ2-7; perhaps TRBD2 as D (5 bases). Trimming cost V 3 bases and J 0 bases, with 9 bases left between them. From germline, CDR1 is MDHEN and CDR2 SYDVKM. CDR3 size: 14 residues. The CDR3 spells CASSFQRSSYEQYF. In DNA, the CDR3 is TGTGCCAGCAGTTTTCAGCGGAGCTCCTACGAGCAGTACTTC.

CDR3 nucleotide sequence: TGTGCCAGCAGGCCCAGCCGGGACAGGCTCTACGAGCAGTACTTC. Its protein product is CASRPSRDRLYEQYF. V is TRBV7-2 and J is TRBJ2-7; 8 bases line up with TRBD1. The CDR3 loop spans 15 amino acids. J was trimmed by 3 bases and V by 6 bases; bases with no gene match: 10. CDR1 is SGHTA, CDR2 FQGNSA, per germline.

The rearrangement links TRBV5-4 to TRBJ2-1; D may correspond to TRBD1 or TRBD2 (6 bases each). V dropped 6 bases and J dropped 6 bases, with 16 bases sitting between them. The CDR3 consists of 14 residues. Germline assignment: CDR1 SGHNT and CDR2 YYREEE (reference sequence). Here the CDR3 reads CASTPHGGSNEQFF. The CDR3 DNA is TGTGCCAGCACCCCCCACGGGGGCTCCAATGAGCAGTTCTTC.

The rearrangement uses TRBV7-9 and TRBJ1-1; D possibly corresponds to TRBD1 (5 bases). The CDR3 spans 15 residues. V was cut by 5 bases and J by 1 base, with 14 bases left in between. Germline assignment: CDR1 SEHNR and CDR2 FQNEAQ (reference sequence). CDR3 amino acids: CASSRVRDRNTEAFF. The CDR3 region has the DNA TGTGCCAGCAGCCGCGTCCGGGACCGGAACACTGAAGCTTTCTTT.

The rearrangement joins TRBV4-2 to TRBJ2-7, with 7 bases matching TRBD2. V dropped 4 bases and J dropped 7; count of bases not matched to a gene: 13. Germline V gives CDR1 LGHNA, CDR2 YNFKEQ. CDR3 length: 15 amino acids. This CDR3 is CASSPDVGREWEQYF. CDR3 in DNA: TGTGCCAGCAGCCCGGACGTGGGGAGGGAATGGGAGCAGTACTTC.

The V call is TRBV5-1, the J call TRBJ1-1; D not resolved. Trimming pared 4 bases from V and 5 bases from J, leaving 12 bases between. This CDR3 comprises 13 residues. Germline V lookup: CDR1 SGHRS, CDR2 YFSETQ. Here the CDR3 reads CASSAVPTTEAFF. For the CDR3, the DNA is TGCGCCAGCAGCGCAGTCCCAACAACTGAAGCTTTCTTT.

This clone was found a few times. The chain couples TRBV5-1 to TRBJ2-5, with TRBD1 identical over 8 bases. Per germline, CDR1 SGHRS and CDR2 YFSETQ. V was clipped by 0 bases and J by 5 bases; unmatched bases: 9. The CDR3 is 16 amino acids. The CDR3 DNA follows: TGCGCCAGCAGCTTGGGGGGACAGGCAGGATTCGAGACCCAGTACTTC. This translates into CASSLGGQAGFETQYF.

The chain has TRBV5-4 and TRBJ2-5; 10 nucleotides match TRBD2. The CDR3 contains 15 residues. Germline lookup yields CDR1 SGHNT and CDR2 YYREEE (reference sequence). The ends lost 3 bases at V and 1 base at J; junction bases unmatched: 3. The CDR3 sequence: CASSSAGGSQETQYF. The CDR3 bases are TGTGCCAGCAGCTCAGCGGGAGGGTCCCAAGAGACCCAGTACTTC.

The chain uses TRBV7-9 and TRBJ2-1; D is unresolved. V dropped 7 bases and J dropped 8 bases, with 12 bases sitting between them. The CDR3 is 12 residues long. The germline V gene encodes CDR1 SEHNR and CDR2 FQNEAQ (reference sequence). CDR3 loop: CASTNVVDEQFF. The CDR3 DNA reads TGTGCCAGCACAAATGTGGTAGATGAGCAGTTCTTC.

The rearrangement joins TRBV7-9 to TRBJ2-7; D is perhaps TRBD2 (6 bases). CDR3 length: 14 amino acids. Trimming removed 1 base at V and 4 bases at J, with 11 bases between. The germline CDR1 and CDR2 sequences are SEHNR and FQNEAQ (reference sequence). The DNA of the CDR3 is TGTGCCAGCAGCTTAGAGGACTACTTATACGAGCAGTACTTC. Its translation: CASSLEDYLYEQYF.

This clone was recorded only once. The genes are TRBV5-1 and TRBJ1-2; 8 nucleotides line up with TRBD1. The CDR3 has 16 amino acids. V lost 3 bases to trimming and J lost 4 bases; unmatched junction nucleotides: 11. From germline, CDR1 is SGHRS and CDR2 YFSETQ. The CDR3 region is CASSSVAGGAIYGYTF. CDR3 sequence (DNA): TGCGCCAGCAGCTCGGTCGCAGGGGGCGCGATCTATGGCTACACCTTC.